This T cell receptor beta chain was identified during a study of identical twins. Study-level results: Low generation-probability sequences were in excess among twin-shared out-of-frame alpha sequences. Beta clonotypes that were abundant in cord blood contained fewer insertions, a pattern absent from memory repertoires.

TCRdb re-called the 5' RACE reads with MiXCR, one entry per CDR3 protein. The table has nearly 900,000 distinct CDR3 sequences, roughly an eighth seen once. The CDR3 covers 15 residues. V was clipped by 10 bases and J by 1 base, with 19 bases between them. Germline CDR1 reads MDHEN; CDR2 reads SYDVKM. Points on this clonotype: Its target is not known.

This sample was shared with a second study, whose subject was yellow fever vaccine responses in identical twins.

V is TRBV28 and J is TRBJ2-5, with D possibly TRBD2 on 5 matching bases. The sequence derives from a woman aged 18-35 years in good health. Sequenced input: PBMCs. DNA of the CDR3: TGTGCCACCGACGCCGATTTGAGGGCCCAAGAGACCCAGTACTTC. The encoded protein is CATDADLRAQETQYF. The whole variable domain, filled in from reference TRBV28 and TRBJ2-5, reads DVKVTQSSRYLVKRTGEKVFLECVQDMDHENMFWYRQDPGLGLRLIYFSYDVKMKEKGDIPEGYSVSREKKERFSLILESASTNQTSMYLCATDADLRAQETQYFGPGTRLLVL.